This T cell receptor (beta chain) is from a study of early T cells in non-severe SARS-CoV-2 infection. Study summary: Sequenced bulk RNA came from whole blood that was unsorted, and chains were unpaired.

Attachment of unique molecular identifiers was made to individual cDNA molecules. MiXCR was run by TCRdb on the 5' RACE reads, yielding one entry per CDR3 protein. The data contain some 46,000 distinct CDR3 sequences, less than 7% of them singletons. Findings and limits, study-wide: Matches to VDJdb favored anti-spike CD8 responses and missed private and CD4 specificities.

This clonotype was recorded many times. What it binds is not known. V lost 1 base, J lost 0 bases, and 7 bases lay in between. Germline CDR1 and CDR2: MDHEN and SYDVKM. The CDR3 is made up of 15 amino acids. Material: whole blood. The origin of this receptor is an adult who was a healthcare worker with PCR-confirmed SARS-CoV-2 infection or an uninfected control (not recorded which). The chain combines TRBV28 with TRBJ2-1; tentatively, D is TRBD2 (5 bases). The CDR3 DNA reads TGTGCCAGCAGTTTATTGGGGAGCTCCTACAATGAGCAGTTCTTC. This encodes CASSLLGSSYNEQFF.